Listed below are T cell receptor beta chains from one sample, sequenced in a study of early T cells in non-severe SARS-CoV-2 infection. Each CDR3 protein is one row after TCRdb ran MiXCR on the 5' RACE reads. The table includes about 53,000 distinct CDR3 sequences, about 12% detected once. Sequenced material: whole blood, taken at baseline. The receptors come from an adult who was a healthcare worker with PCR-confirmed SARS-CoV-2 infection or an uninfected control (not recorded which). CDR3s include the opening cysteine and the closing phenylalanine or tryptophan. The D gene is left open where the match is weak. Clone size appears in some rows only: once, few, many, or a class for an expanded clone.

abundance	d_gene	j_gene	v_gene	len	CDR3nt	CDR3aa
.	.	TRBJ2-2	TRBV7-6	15	TGTGCCAGCAGCTTACTGGGGGTCGTCGCCGGGGAGCTGTTTTTT	CASSLLGVVAGELFF
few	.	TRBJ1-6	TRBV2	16	TGTGCCAGCAGTGAAGCGCTTTACGGCTATAATTCACCCCTCCACTTT	CASSEALYGYNSPLHF
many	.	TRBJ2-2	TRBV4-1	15	TGCGCCAGCAGCCAAGGGGTCCTTAACACCGGGGAGCTGTTTTTT	CASSQGVLNTGELFF
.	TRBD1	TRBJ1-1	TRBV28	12	TGTGCCAGCAGTCAAGGGGGACAGGAAGCTTTCTTT	CASSQGGQEAFF
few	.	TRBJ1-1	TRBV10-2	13	TGCGCCAGCAGTGCAGGGGAGGGGACTGAAGCTTTCTTT	CASSAGEGTEAFF
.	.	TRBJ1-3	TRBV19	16	TGTGCCAGTAGTAAACCCCCGCCGCTCTCTGGAAACACCATATATTTT	CASSKPPPLSGNTIYF
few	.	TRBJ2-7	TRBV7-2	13	TGTGCCAGCAGCCCTTCGGACGTATACGAGCAGTACTTC	CASSPSDVYEQYF
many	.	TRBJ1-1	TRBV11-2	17	TGTGCCAGCAGCCGTCGCCGGACAGCTAACATGAACACTGAAGCTTTCTTT	CASSRRRTANMNTEAFF
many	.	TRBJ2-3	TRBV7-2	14	TGTGCCAGCAGTTACGACTCGACCACAGATACGCAGTATTTT	CASSYDSTTDTQYF
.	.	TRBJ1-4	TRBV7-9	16	TGTGCCAGCAGCTTAGCTGTCGCAGGGAGGGGTGAAAAACTGTTTTTT	CASSLAVAGRGEKLFF
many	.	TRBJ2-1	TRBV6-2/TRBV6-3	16	TGTGCCAGCAGTTCCCCTTCGAGCGGGCTGTACAATGAGCAGTTCTTC	CASSSPSSGLYNEQFF
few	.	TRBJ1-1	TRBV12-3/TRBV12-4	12	TGTGCCAGCAGCCCCCAGAACACTGAAGCTTTCTTT	CASSPQNTEAFF
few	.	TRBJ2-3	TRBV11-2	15	TGTGCCAGCAGCTTCGGCGTAATGCTAGCAGATACGCAGTATTTT	CASSFGVMLADTQYF
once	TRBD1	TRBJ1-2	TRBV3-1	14	TGTGCCAGCAGCCGTTGGCAGGGGGAGGATGGCTACACCTTC	CASSRWQGEDGYTF
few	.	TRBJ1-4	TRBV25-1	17	TGTGCCAGCAGTGGGGCCGGAGCGGCCCCTTGGAATGAAAAACTGTTTTTT	CASSGAGAAPWNEKLFF
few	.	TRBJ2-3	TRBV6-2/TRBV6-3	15	TGTGCCAGCAGTTATACGGGACTCAGCACAGATACGCAGTATTTT	CASSYTGLSTDTQYF
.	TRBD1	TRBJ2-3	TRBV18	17	TGTGCCAGCTCACCTCCGGGACAGGGGGCCGGGACTACTACGCAGTATTTT	CASSPPGQGAGTTTQYF
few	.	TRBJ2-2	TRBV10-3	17	TGTGCCATCAGTGAACTTGGACACCTCAGTACTACCGGGGAGCTGTTTTTT	CAISELGHLSTTGELFF
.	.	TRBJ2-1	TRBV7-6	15	TGTGCCAGCAGCTTTGTACGCCCAGGGGGGAATGAGCAGTTCTTC	CASSFVRPGGNEQFF
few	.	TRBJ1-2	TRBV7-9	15	TGTGCCAGCAGCCGGGGACCATCCTTTATCTATGGCTACACCTTC	CASSRGPSFIYGYTF
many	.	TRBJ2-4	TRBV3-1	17	TGTGCCAGCAGCCAAGATCTCGCTAGCGTCCCCCCGAACATTCAGTACTTC	CASSQDLASVPPNIQYF
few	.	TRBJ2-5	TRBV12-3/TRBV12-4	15	TGTGCCAGCAGTTCCCCCGCAGCCCACGTCGGGACCCAGTACTTC	CASSSPAAHVGTQYF
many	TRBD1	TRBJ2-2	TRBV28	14	TGTGCCAGCAGTCGGACAGGGCTGGCCGGGGAGCTGTTTTTT	CASSRTGLAGELFF
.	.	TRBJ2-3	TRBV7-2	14	TGTGCTTCGGGACACACTACTAGCACAGATACGCAGTATTTT	CASGHTTSTDTQYF
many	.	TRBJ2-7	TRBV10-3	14	TGTGCCATCACCGACGCCAATCCCCCCCACGAGCAGTACTTC	CAITDANPPHEQYF
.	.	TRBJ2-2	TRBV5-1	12	TGCGCCAGCAGCTTTGAGGCCGGGGAGCTGTTTTTT	CASSFEAGELFF
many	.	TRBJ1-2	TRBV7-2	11	TGTGCCAGCAGCTTAGCGGAGAGTCGCACCTTC	CASSLAESRTF
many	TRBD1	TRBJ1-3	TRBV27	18	TGTGCCAGCAGTTCCTATACCCCGGACAGGGGATCCGGAAACACCATATATTTT	CASSSYTPDRGSGNTIYF
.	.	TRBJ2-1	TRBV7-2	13	TGTGCCAGCAGCTTAGGACGGAACAATGAGCAGTTCTTC	CASSLGRNNEQFF
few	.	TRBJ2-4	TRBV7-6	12	TGTGCCAGCAGCTTAGATGGGGGCCTCATGTACTTC	CASSLDGGLMYF
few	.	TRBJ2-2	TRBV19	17	TGTGCCAGTACCGAGAGAGGCAGGGCCGCGCGCACCGGGGAGCTGTTTTTT	CASTERGRAARTGELFF
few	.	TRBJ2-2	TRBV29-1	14	TGCAGCGCCCGACGTTCTGAAGAGTCCGGGGAGCTGTTTTTT	CSARRSEESGELFF
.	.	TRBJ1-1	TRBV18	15	TGTGCCAGCTCACCACCTACAAGCATGAACACTGAAGTTTTCTTT	CASSPPTSMNTEVFF
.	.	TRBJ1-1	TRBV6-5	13	TGTGCCAGCAGTTTTGATCCGGGTACTGAAGTTTTCTTT	CASSFDPGTEVFF
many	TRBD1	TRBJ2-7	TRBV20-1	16	TGCAGTGCTAGAGGAGCAGGGGACAGACTACGCTACGAGCAGTACTTC	CSARGAGDRLRYEQYF
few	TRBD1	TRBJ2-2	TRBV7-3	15	TGTGCCAGCAGCTCGGGACAGGGTTACACCGGGGAGCTGTTTTTT	CASSSGQGYTGELFF
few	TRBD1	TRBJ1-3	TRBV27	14	TGTGCCAGCAGTCTGACAGGGAACTTGGACACCATATATTTT	CASSLTGNLDTIYF
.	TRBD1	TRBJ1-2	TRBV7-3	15	TGTGCCAGCAGCTTAACCGGGACAGGGGACGGTGGCTACACCTTC	CASSLTGTGDGGYTF
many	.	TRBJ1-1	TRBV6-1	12	TGTGCCAGCAGTCTTTCGAACACTGAAGCTTTCTTT	CASSLSNTEAFF
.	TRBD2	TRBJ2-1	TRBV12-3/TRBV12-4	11	TGTGCCAGCAGTTTTTCGGGAGGGCAGTTCTTC	CASSFSGGQFF
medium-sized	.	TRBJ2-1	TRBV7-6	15	TGTGCCAGCAGCTTAATCGGATCTTCCTACAATGAGCAGTTCTTC	CASSLIGSSYNEQFF
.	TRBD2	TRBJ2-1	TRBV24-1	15	TGTGCCACCAGCGGGACTAGCGGGACCAACAATGAGCAGTTCTTC	CATSGTSGTNNEQFF
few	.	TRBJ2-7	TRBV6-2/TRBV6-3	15	TGTGCCAGCACCCTCTACCGGGACTTCAGCTACGAGCAGTACTTC	CASTLYRDFSYEQYF
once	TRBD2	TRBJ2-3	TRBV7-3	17	TGTGCCAGCAGTTTAGCGGGAGGGATCGCTAGCACAGATACGCAGTATTTT	CASSLAGGIASTDTQYF
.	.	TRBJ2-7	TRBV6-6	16	TGTGCCAGCAGTTACCTGCGTCGGGACTCATACTACGAGCAGTACTTC	CASSYLRRDSYYEQYF
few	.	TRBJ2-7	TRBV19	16	TGTGCCAGTAGTGCCGAACAGGGAGTAATAACCTACGAGCAGTACTTC	CASSAEQGVITYEQYF
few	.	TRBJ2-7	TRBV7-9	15	TGTGCCAGCAGCTTAGGGCTAGCGTTGTCCTACGAGCAGTACTTC	CASSLGLALSYEQYF
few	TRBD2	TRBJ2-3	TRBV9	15	TGTGCCAGCAGATCCTTAGCGGGAGGTACAGATACGCAGTATTTT	CASRSLAGGTDTQYF
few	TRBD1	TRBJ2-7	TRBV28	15	TGTGCCAGCAGACCCCCCGGACAGGGAACTTACGAGCAGTACTTC	CASRPPGQGTYEQYF
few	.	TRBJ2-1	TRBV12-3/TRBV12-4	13	TGTGCCAGCAGTTGGGACGAATACAATGAGCAGTTCTTC	CASSWDEYNEQFF